The 10 T cell receptor beta chains below were found in one sample sequenced in a study of T cells in pancreatic ductal adenocarcinoma. Clones were read by immunoSEQ multiplex PCR, and TCRdb kept only the in-frame ones, dropping some. The data contain over 15,000 clones, around nine tenths of them singletons. The selected patients with pancreatic ductal adenocarcinoma had surgery but no neoadjuvant therapy. The sequenced sample consisted of PBMCs. The source is a human donor with pancreatic ductal adenocarcinoma.

The rearrangement joins TRBV7-6 to TRBJ2-1; the match to TRBD2 covers 9 bases. With 3 bases clipped from V and 9 bases from J, the junction kept 6 bases outside the gene matches. Germline V lookup: CDR1 SGHVS, CDR2 FNYEAQ. The CDR3 is 14 residues long. The CDR3 reads CASSFGGGAGEQFF. The CDR3 DNA follows: TGTGCCAGCAGCTTTGGCGGGGGGGCCGGTGAGCAGTTCTTC.

This chain joins TRBV5-5 and TRBJ2-5, with D perhaps TRBD2 (5 bases). Germline CDR1 and CDR2: SGHKS and YYEKEE (reference sequence). V lost 2 bases and J 4 bases, leaving 6 bases between the germline ends. This CDR3 region has 12 residues. The CDR3 DNA is TGTGCCAGCAGCTTTGGAGGAGAGACCCAGTACTTC. It is translated as CASSFGGETQYF.

This clone was detected a few times. The chain links TRBV28 to TRBJ2-2, with 8 positions matching TRBD1. The CDR3 sequence is 15 residues long. The germline CDR1 and CDR2 sequences are MDHEN and SYDVKM. J was trimmed by 5 bases and V by 6 bases; bases with no gene match: 8. DNA for the CDR3: TGTGCCAGCAGCGACAGGGGTGGCCGGACCGGGGAGCTGTTTTTT. This translates into CASSDRGGRTGELFF.

The CDR3 loop is CASSWTGENQPQHF. The CDR3 coding sequence is TGTGCCAGCAGCTGGACAGGGGAGAATCAGCCCCAGCATTTT. The rearrangement links TRBV28 to TRBJ1-5; TRBD1 aligns across 9 bases. The V gene end was trimmed by 6 bases and the J gene end by 4 bases; junction bases not matched to a gene: 4. CDR3 size: 14 residues. Germline CDR1 and CDR2: MDHEN and SYDVKM. The complete variable domain, with remaining parts taken from reference TRBV28 and TRBJ1-5, reads DVKVTQSSRYLVKRTGEKVFLECVQDMDHENMFWYRQDPGLGLRLIYFSYDVKMKEKGDIPEGYSVSREKKERFSLILESASTNQTSMYLCASSWTGENQPQHFGDGTRLSIL.

This clone was picked up a small number of times. This chain uses TRBV5-6 with TRBJ1-6; D may be TRBD1 (5 bases). CDR3 length: 15 amino acids. V lost 5 bases, J lost 7 bases, and 16 bases lay in between. In germline, CDR1 is SGHDT, CDR2 YYEEEE. The chain's CDR3 is CASSSPGGVNSPLHF. CDR3 sequence (DNA): TGTGCCAGCAGTTCACCTGGGGGGGTGAATTCACCCCTCCACTTT.

This clone was seen just once. The chain combines TRBV19 with TRBJ1-4; TRBD1 matches 11 bases. The germline CDR1 and CDR2 sequences are LNHDA and SQIVND (reference sequence). There are 17 residues in the CDR3. With V trimmed by 8 bases and J by 9 bases, 17 bases remained unmatched. The CDR3 sequence is CASDAKKTGTGGKKLFF. In DNA form, the CDR3 reads TGTGCCAGTGACGCCAAGAAGACCGGGACAGGGGGGAAAAAACTGTTTTTT.

The CDR3 DNA sequence: TGTGCCAGCAGTACAACCCTGGGACAGATTAATCAGCCCCAGCATTTT. This codes for CASSTTLGQINQPQHF. The chain combines TRBV28 with TRBJ1-5, with TRBD1 identical over 7 bases. This CDR3 contains 16 residues. The V segment lost 5 bases and the J segment 4 bases; nucleotides outside the gene matches: 11. CDR1 and CDR2 (germline): MDHEN, SYDVKM.

The chain combines TRBV2 with TRBJ2-2; 7 bases match TRBD1. Germline V gives CDR1 SNHLY, CDR2 FYNNEI. The CDR3 is 15 residues long. The trim removed 5 bases at V and 0 bases at J, leaving 3 bases unmatched. The CDR3 spells CASSPQGANTGELFF. CDR3 bases: TGTGCCAGCAGTCCTCAGGGGGCGAACACCGGGGAGCTGTTTTTT.

The chain carries TRBV18 and TRBJ1-2, with 9 positions matching TRBD1. The germline V gene has CDR1 KGHSH and CDR2 LQKENI. The junction had 9 bases not matched to a gene; V was cut back by 1 base and J by 6 bases. The CDR3 covers 16 residues. The CDR3 loop reads CASSPLNGQGIHGYTF. The CDR3 bases are TGTGCCAGCTCACCACTTAACGGACAGGGGATCCATGGCTACACCTTC.

The chain combines TRBV4-2 with TRBJ2-5; TRBD2 matches 12 bases. Germline V lookup: CDR1 LGHNA, CDR2 YNFKEQ. The CDR3 sequence is 19 residues long. V lost 1 base to trimming and J lost 1 base; unmatched junction nucleotides: 10. CDR3 protein: CASSQVWSSGGAAQETQYF. The DNA for the CDR3 is TGTGCCAGCAGCCAAGTTTGGTCTAGCGGGGGGGCGGCCCAAGAGACCCAGTACTTC.